The source of this T cell receptor (beta chain) is a study of CD8 T cells in Susac syndrome. Findings and caveats of the study: The greatest CD8+ clonal expansion in Susac occurred in TEMRA cells and in active patients.

An amount of RNA that ranged from 0.5 to 1 ug was reverse transcribed with random hexamers. TCRdb ran MiXCR on the immunoSEQ multiplex PCR reads and lists one entry per CDR3 protein. The sample lists 95,000 to 150,000 distinct CDR3 sequences, over 90% occurring once. Concerning this clonotype itself: Antigen specificity is unknown.

The length of the CDR3 is 14 residues. CDR1 is LGHNA, CDR2 YSLEER, per germline. V shed 0 bases and J shed 7 bases, with 11 bases lying between them. Source material: CD8+ T cells from PBMCs. This sequence originates from a human donor with Susac syndrome. The chain recombines TRBV4-3 with TRBJ2-3; perhaps D is TRBD1 or TRBD2 (5 bases each). As DNA, the CDR3 is TGCGCCAGCAGCCAAGACCCGGGGCGAAATACGCAGTATTTT. It translates to CASSQDPGRNTQYF.